Each of the 15 T cell receptor beta chains below was sequenced from the same sample in a study of blood T cell repertoires in COVID-19. Assay: immunoSEQ multiplex PCR; the TCRdb copy retains only in-frame clones and omits some. The table includes under 250,000 clones, over 75% detected once. Source material: PBMCs or T cells enriched from blood (not recorded which). These receptors all stem from a woman in her 30s who had been exposed to COVID-19.

The rearrangement uses TRBV9 and TRBJ2-7, with D unclear. Germline-derived CDR1 and CDR2 are SGDLS and YYNGEE. V dropped 4 bases and J dropped 0 bases, with 14 bases sitting between them. The CDR3 loop spans 15 amino acids. The CDR3 reads CASSLTAQASYEQYF. The CDR3 region has the DNA TGTGCCAGCAGCCTAACAGCCCAGGCCTCCTACGAGCAGTACTTC.

The chain is built from TRBV6-5 and TRBJ1-1, with 8 bases lining up with TRBD1. Germline-derived CDR1 and CDR2 are MNHEY and SVGAGI. V was pared by 4 bases and J by 5 bases, with 12 bases of the junction left unmatched. The CDR3 contains 16 residues. The CDR3, as DNA: TGTGCCAGCAGTTCTCCAGGGGGCGATTCGTCAACTGAAGCTTTCTTT. This encodes CASSSPGGDSSTEAFF.

This CDR3 reads CASNRDRVEDTQYF. The DNA of the CDR3 is TGTGCCAGCAACCGGGACAGAGTCGAAGATACGCAGTATTTT. The chain links TRBV2 to TRBJ2-3; 7 nucleotides line up with TRBD1. The germline gives CDR1 SNHLY, CDR2 FYNNEI. This CDR3 contains 14 residues. V trimming: 7 bases; J trimming: 5 bases; junction bases outside the gene matches: 9.

The chain carries TRBV10-1 and TRBJ2-3; D perhaps matches TRBD1 (5 bases). The CDR3 sequence is 14 residues long. The V and J ends lost 0 bases and 6 bases respectively, with 10 bases between them. The germline gives CDR1 WNHNN, CDR2 SYGVQD (reference sequence). In nucleotides, the CDR3 is TGCGCCAGCAGTGAGTCGACCCCAGGGGATACGCAGTATTTT. It yields the protein CASSESTPGDTQYF.

The chain links TRBV6-5 to TRBJ1-2, with D tentatively TRBD1 (5 bases). Germline CDR1 MNHEY, CDR2 SVGAGI. V was pared by 5 bases and J by 4 bases, with 17 bases between. The CDR3 is 15 residues long. CDR3 in amino acids: CASSPYRQSGYGYTF. CDR3 coding DNA: TGTGCCAGCAGTCCTTACCGACAGAGTGGCTATGGCTACACCTTC.

This clone was recorded many times. The chain couples TRBV9 to TRBJ2-3; 7 bases agree with TRBD2. The length of the CDR3 is 15 residues. Per germline, CDR1 SGDLS and CDR2 YYNGEE. V was clipped by 6 bases and J by 4 bases; unmatched bases: 11. The CDR3 is CASTYLPSGADTQYF. CDR3 nucleotides: TGTGCCAGCACCTACCTCCCCAGCGGGGCAGATACGCAGTATTTT. The variable domain in full, completed from reference TRBV9 and TRBJ2-3, reads DSGVTQTPKHLITATGQRVTLRCSPRSGDLSVYWYQQSLDQGLQFLIQYYNGEERAKGNILERFSAQQFPDLHSELNLSSLELGDSALYFCASTYLPSGADTQYFGPGTRLTVL.

J is TRBJ2-1 and V is TRBV7-3, with a tentative D call TRBD2 (5 bases). V was shortened by 1 base and J by 4 bases, with 17 bases between the two germline ends. This CDR3 has 17 amino acids. The germline CDR1 and CDR2 sequences are SGHTA and FQGTGA. Here the CDR3 reads CASSLNGLSSLYNEQFF. The CDR3 DNA is TGTGCCAGCAGCTTAAATGGACTCTCTAGCCTTTACAATGAGCAGTTCTTC.

The chain recombines TRBV20-1 with TRBJ1-1; weak D call: TRBD1 (6 bases). The V gene lost 3 bases and the J gene lost 2 bases, with 13 bases spanning the gap. The CDR3 length is 14 residues. Per germline, CDR1 DFQATT and CDR2 SNEGSKA (reference sequence). CDR3 in amino acids: CSASGGQPNTEAFF. The CDR3 DNA is TGCAGTGCTAGTGGGGGACAACCTAACACTGAAGCTTTCTTT.

The chain has TRBV29-1 and TRBJ2-5, with TRBD1 as a possible D gene (5 bases). The CDR3 contains 11 residues. CDR1 and CDR2 from the germline V gene are SQVTM and ANQGSEA. V was pared by 3 bases and J by 4 bases, with 6 bases between. DNA of the CDR3: TGCAGCGTTGACAGGGTAGAGACCCAGTACTTC. Translated: CSVDRVETQYF.

The chain recombines TRBV4-2 with TRBJ2-1; D call uncertain. CDR3 length: 13 residues. Germline CDR1 is LGHNA and CDR2 is YNFKEQ. Trimming pared 2 bases from V and 8 bases from J, leaving 10 bases between. CDR3 sequence: CASSQMRGYEQFF. The DNA for the CDR3 is TGTGCCAGCAGCCAAATGAGAGGCTATGAGCAGTTCTTC.

This clone has only one observation. CDR3 region: CASSRGGNTGELFF. DNA for the CDR3: TGTGCCAGCAGCAGAGGGGGGAACACCGGGGAGCTGTTTTTT. The chain employs TRBV6-5 and TRBJ2-2, with a weak D call TRBD1 (6 bases). CDR3 size: 14 residues. Per germline, CDR1 MNHEY and CDR2 SVGAGI. V gave up 6 bases and J gave up 1 base, with 9 bases separating them.

This clone was seen a single time. The chain carries TRBV7-9 and TRBJ2-3; 7 bases line up with TRBD2. Germline CDR1 and CDR2: SEHNR and FQNEAQ (reference sequence). This CDR3 comprises 15 residues. The junction had 9 bases not matched to a gene; V was cut back by 5 bases and J by 4 bases. The CDR3 sequence is CASSPPGLPPDTQYF. CDR3 DNA sequence: TGTGCCAGCAGCCCACCGGGACTACCGCCAGATACGCAGTATTTT.

The chain links TRBV5-1 to TRBJ2-5, with 11 bases fitting TRBD2. The CDR3 length is 16 residues. J lost 5 bases, V lost 0 bases, and 6 bases had no gene match. Germline V gene sequence: CDR1 SGHRS, CDR2 YFSETQ. The CDR3 region is CASSLVTSGRGETQYF. The CDR3 DNA reads TGCGCCAGCAGCTTGGTTACTAGCGGGAGAGGCGAGACCCAGTACTTC.

J is TRBJ2-3 and V is TRBV5-1, with TRBD1 as a possible D gene (6 bases). CDR1 is SGHRS, CDR2 YFSETQ, per germline. V gave up 4 bases and J gave up 2 bases, with 11 bases separating them. The CDR3 extends over 14 amino acids. CDR3 DNA sequence: TGCGCCAGCAGCGTGGGACACTCCACAGATACGCAGTATTTT. Amino acids: CASSVGHSTDTQYF.

V gene TRBV2 combines with J gene TRBJ1-2; TRBD1 matches at 7 bases. V trimming: 3 bases; J trimming: 8 bases; junction bases outside the gene matches: 12. The CDR3 consists of 15 residues. Germline V lookup: CDR1 SNHLY, CDR2 FYNNEI. CDR3 in amino acids: CASSDLEKGAKGYTF. The DNA for the CDR3 is TGTGCCAGCAGTGATCTAGAAAAGGGGGCCAAGGGCTACACCTTC.